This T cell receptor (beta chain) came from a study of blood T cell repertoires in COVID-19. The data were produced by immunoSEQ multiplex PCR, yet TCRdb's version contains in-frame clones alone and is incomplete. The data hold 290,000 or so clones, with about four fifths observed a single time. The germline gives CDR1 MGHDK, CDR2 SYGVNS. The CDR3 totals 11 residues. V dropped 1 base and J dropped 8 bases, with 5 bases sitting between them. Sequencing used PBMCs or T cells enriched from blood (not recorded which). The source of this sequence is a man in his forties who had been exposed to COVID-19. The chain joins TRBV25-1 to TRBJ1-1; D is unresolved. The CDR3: CASSEFGEAFF. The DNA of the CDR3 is TGTGCCAGCAGTGAATTTGGCGAAGCTTTCTTT.